The 29 T cell receptor beta chains below were found in one sample sequenced in a study of identical twins' blood T cells. TCRdb ran MiXCR on the 5' RACE reads and lists one entry per CDR3 protein. Here the sample spans 300,000 to 400,000 distinct CDR3 sequences, 25% to 35% being singletons. Sequencing was carried out using PBMCs. These TCRs come from a woman aged 18 to 55 in good health.

Here the CDR3 reads CASISQFEQYF. CDR3 in DNA: TGTGCCAGCATCTCCCAGTTCGAGCAGTACTTC. The chain combines TRBV7-8 with TRBJ2-7; no clear D. This CDR3 comprises 11 residues. Germline V gene data show CDR1 as SGHVS and CDR2 as FQNEAQ. Trimming removed 7 bases from V and 6 bases from J, with 10 bases in between.

This clonotype was counted many times. This chain uses TRBV29-1 with TRBJ2-3; 11 nucleotides align to TRBD2. Germline assignment: CDR1 SQVTM and CDR2 ANQGSEA. The CDR3 runs to 15 residues. With V trimmed by 5 bases and J by 2 bases, 6 bases remained unmatched. CDR3 nucleotide sequence: TGCAGCGTTTCGACTAGCGGGGCCATCACAGATACGCAGTATTTT. Translating gives CSVSTSGAITDTQYF.

The chain employs TRBV18 and TRBJ2-1, with D uncertain. Germline values: CDR1 KGHSH, CDR2 LQKENI. The ends were cut back, 1 base at V and 1 base at J, with 8 bases in the middle. CDR3 length equals 15 residues. CDR3 sequence (DNA): TGTGCCAGCTCACCACAACAAAGATCCTACAATGAGCAGTTCTTC. The encoded protein is CASSPQQRSYNEQFF.

The chain carries TRBV10-2 and TRBJ1-1; D is uncertain. Per germline, CDR1 WSHSY and CDR2 SAAADI. This CDR3 spans 13 amino acids. V was pared by 7 bases and J by 2 bases, with 11 bases between. The CDR3 DNA sequence: TGCGCCAGCAAGACTTTCATAAACACTGAAGCTTTCTTT. Its protein is CASKTFINTEAFF.

In this sample, this clonotype turned up a few times. The rearrangement uses TRBV10-1 and TRBJ1-1, with a tentative D call TRBD1 (6 bases). V shed 0 bases and J shed 8 bases, with 7 bases lying between them. CDR3 size: 12 residues. Germline V lookup: CDR1 WNHNN, CDR2 SYGVQD (reference sequence). The chain's CDR3 is CASSESGGEAFF. Written as DNA, the CDR3 is TGCGCCAGCAGTGAGTCAGGGGGAGAAGCTTTCTTT.

With respect to this clonotype: The junction does not match germline at one end; this may be a read error. The V call is TRBV9, the J call TRBJ2-2; the D gene could be TRBD1 or TRBD2 (5 bases each). In germline, CDR1 is SGDLS, CDR2 YYNGEE. The CDR3 totals 14 residues. The CDR3 DNA follows: TGTGCCAGCTGCGTAGCTCGAGGGGCCGGGGAGCTGTTTTTT. It is translated as CASCVARGAGELFF.

This clonotype was found a few times. The chain couples TRBV20-1 to TRBJ2-1; possible D gene TRBD1, 6 bases. Trimming pared 6 bases from V and 5 bases from J, leaving 20 bases between. CDR3 length: 15 amino acids. The germline V gene encodes CDR1 DFQATT and CDR2 SNEGSKA (reference sequence). As DNA, the CDR3 is TGCAGTGCAAGAACAGGGCTTAGAGGGCACAATGAGCAGTTCTTC. This codes for CSARTGLRGHNEQFF.

In nucleotides, the CDR3 is TGCAACGTGCCGACTAGACGCGAGCAGTTCTTC. Translated, it gives CNVPTRREQFF. The gene calls are TRBV29-1 and TRBJ2-1; a possible D gene is TRBD2 (6 bases). In germline, CDR1 is SQVTM, CDR2 ANQGSEA. The CDR3 covers 11 residues.

This chain connects TRBV18 to TRBJ2-1, with D perhaps matching TRBD1 or TRBD2 (6 bases each). The CDR3 is 16 amino acids. The V gene's germline CDR1 is KGHSH and CDR2 LQKENI. The ends were cut back, 6 bases at V and 3 bases at J, with 18 bases in the middle. The CDR3 reads CASSPLDSGFYNEQFF. For the CDR3, the DNA is TGTGCCAGCTCCCCATTGGACAGCGGGTTCTACAATGAGCAGTTCTTC.

This clonotype was recorded a few times. The junction differs from germline at one of its ends, possibly a read error. The chain links TRBV12-3 or TRBV12-4 to TRBJ1-1; D remains unclear. This CDR3 comprises 13 residues. CDR3 protein: CASGLNTRVEAFF. CDR3 DNA: TGTGCCAGCGGTTTAAACACCCGGGTGGAAGCTTTCTTT.

This clonotype was seen more than once but under ten times. The chain joins TRBV20-1 to TRBJ1-2; 7 bases are shared with TRBD1. CDR3 length: 14 residues. Trimming cost V 4 bases and J 7 bases; bases outside gene matches: 12. Germline loops: CDR1 DFQATT, CDR2 SNEGSKA (reference sequence). The CDR3 spells CSAKDRASGGGYTF. CDR3 coding DNA: TGCAGTGCTAAGGATAGGGCTTCAGGGGGTGGCTACACCTTC.

This rearrangement joins TRBV29-1 to TRBJ2-1; maybe TRBD2 (6 bases). Germline V gene sequence: CDR1 SQVTM, CDR2 ANQGSEA. This CDR3 has 14 amino acids. CDR3 in amino acids: CIVGGRSSYNEQFF. DNA of the CDR3: TGCATCGTGGGAGGCAGGAGCTCCTACAATGAGCAGTTCTTC.

The V call is TRBV28, the J call TRBJ2-2; the D is unclear. V was clipped by 6 bases and J by 0 bases, with 11 bases between them. This CDR3 contains 15 residues. Germline assignment: CDR1 MDHEN and CDR2 SYDVKM. For the CDR3, the DNA is TGTGCCAGCAGAACAGCGTTCGCGAACACCGGGGAGCTGTTTTTT. Encoded protein: CASRTAFANTGELFF.

This clonotype was counted between two and nine times. One end of the junction does not line up with germline, which may come from a read error. The chain uses TRBV11-2 and TRBJ2-2, with a weak D call TRBD2 (5 bases). The CDR3 loop spans 15 amino acids. CDR1 is SGHAT and CDR2 is FQNNGV in the germline V gene. The CDR3 loop reads CASSPTMAGTGELLF. CDR3 sequence (DNA): TGTGCCAGCAGCCCCACCATGGCGGGCACCGGGGAGCTGCTTTTT. The whole variable domain, filled in from reference TRBV11-2 and TRBJ2-2, reads EAGVAQSPRYKIIEKRQSVAFWCNPISGHATLYWYQQILGQGPKLLIQFQNNGVVDDSQLPKDRFSAERLKGVDSTLKIQPAKLEDSAVYLCASSPTMAGTGELLFGEGSRLTVL.

In its sample, this clonotype was seen a few times. The chain links TRBV20-1 to TRBJ1-2; 8 nucleotides line up with TRBD1. The germline gives CDR1 DFQATT, CDR2 SNEGSKA (reference sequence). V shed 6 bases and J 4 bases; nucleotides not matched to a gene: 7. The CDR3 is 13 residues long. The CDR3 loop is CSAKDRAVYGYTF. CDR3 in DNA: TGCAGTGCAAAGGACAGGGCCGTCTATGGCTACACCTTC.

The rearrangement links TRBV7-9 to TRBJ1-1; a weak D match, TRBD1 (5 bases). This CDR3 region has 16 residues. V was clipped by 3 bases and J by 3 bases, with 17 bases between them. The germline gives CDR1 SEHNR, CDR2 FQNEAQ (reference sequence). The chain's CDR3 is CASSFIHSGVDTEAFF. As DNA, the CDR3 is TGTGCCAGCAGCTTCATTCACTCGGGGGTAGACACTGAAGCTTTCTTT.

This clonotype turned up a few times. The chain links TRBV7-9 to TRBJ2-2; 7 bases are a match to TRBD1. The V segment lost 5 bases and the J segment 4 bases; nucleotides outside the gene matches: 7. From germline, CDR1 is SEHNR and CDR2 FQNEAQ (reference sequence). CDR3 length: 15 residues. The CDR3 here is CASSPRTGGTGELFF. CDR3 nucleotide sequence: TGTGCCAGCAGCCCACGGACAGGAGGCACCGGGGAGCTGTTTTTT. The whole variable domain, filled in from reference TRBV7-9 and TRBJ2-2, reads DTGVSQNPRHKITKRGQNVTFRCDPISEHNRLYWYRQTLGQGPEFLTYFQNEAQLEKSRLLSDRFSAERPKGSFSTLEIQRTEQGDSAMYLCASSPRTGGTGELFFGEGSRLTVL.

Comment on this clonotype: A single base separates this from a much larger clone, so it may be a read error. No conserved phenylalanine or tryptophan ends this CDR3, so it is likely a read error. The CDR3 DNA follows: TGCAGCGTTGGGGGGGTCCGGGACTGGAACACTGAAGCTTTCCTT. Amino acids: CSVGGVRDWNTEAFL. V gene TRBV29-1 combines with J gene TRBJ1-1, with D perhaps TRBD1 (5 bases). V was pared by 4 bases and J by 1 base, with 16 bases between. This CDR3 comprises 15 residues. Germline lookup yields CDR1 SQVTM and CDR2 ANQGSEA.

The chain joins TRBV6-5 to TRBJ1-5; D is unclear. The CDR3 sequence is 15 residues long. Germline V gives CDR1 MNHEY, CDR2 SVGAGI. V was trimmed by 0 bases and J by 0 bases, leaving 6 bases between them. The CDR3 protein is CASSYSAISNQPQHF. Written as DNA, the CDR3 is TGTGCCAGCAGTTACTCCGCGATTAGCAATCAGCCCCAGCATTTT.

The chain is built from TRBV30 and TRBJ2-1; 8 bases map to TRBD2. The V gene's germline CDR1 is GTSNPN and CDR2 SVGIG (reference sequence). CDR3 length equals 12 residues. J lost 6 bases, V lost 5 bases, and 3 bases had no gene match. The CDR3 here is CAWQRERNEQFF. The CDR3 DNA follows: TGTGCCTGGCAGCGGGAGCGCAATGAGCAGTTCTTC.

This clonotype was detected ten times or more. This chain uses TRBV29-1 with TRBJ2-2; TRBD2 matches 8 bases. V lost 8 bases and J lost 5; bases outside the gene matches: 13. The CDR3 covers 15 residues. The germline V gene encodes CDR1 SQVTM and CDR2 ANQGSEA. Here the CDR3 reads CSPSTGTRCTGELFF. The CDR3 coding sequence is TGCAGCCCCTCAACCGGGACTAGATGTACCGGGGAGCTGTTTTTT.

This chain links TRBV6-6 with TRBJ1-4; D is perhaps TRBD1 (5 bases). CDR3 length: 18 amino acids. V was shortened by 5 bases and J by 3 bases, with 22 bases between the two germline ends. Germline loops: CDR1 MNHNY, CDR2 SVGAGI (reference sequence). CDR3 region: CASSPLRGEGTPNEKLFF. DNA for the CDR3: TGTGCCAGCAGTCCCCTAAGAGGCGAGGGGACCCCTAATGAAAAACTGTTTTTT.

The rearrangement uses TRBV28 and TRBJ2-7; unclear D gene. Trimming removed 0 bases at V and 3 bases at J, with 6 bases between. Germline V gene data show CDR1 as MDHEN and CDR2 as SYDVKM. The CDR3 sequence is 13 residues long. CDR3 sequence reads: CASSLWGNYEQYF. The CDR3 DNA is TGTGCCAGCAGTTTATGGGGCAACTACGAGCAGTACTTC. The full variable domain, completed using reference TRBV28 and TRBJ2-7, is DVKVTQSSRYLVKRTGEKVFLECVQDMDHENMFWYRQDPGLGLRLIYFSYDVKMKEKGDIPEGYSVSREKKERFSLILESASTNQTSMYLCASSLWGNYEQYFGPGTRLTVT.

V gene TRBV6-2 or TRBV6-3 combines with J gene TRBJ2-5, with D maybe TRBD2 (5 bases). This CDR3 has 12 residues. Germline CDR1 MNHEY, CDR2 SVGEGT. The ends were cut back, 3 bases at V and 5 bases at J, with 7 bases in the middle. The CDR3 bases are TGTGCCAGCAGTTATGAGGGTGAGACCCAGTACTTC. This encodes CASSYEGETQYF.

There are many counts of this clonotype. The genes are TRBV2 and TRBJ1-1, with 7 bases aligning to TRBD1. Germline V gene lookup returns CDR1 SNHLY and CDR2 FYNNEI. CDR3 length: 13 amino acids. V was clipped by 6 bases and J by 1 base; unmatched bases: 2. In DNA, the CDR3 is TGTGCCAGCAGAAGACAGGGGAACACTGAAGCTTTCTTT. This gives the protein CASRRQGNTEAFF.

This clonotype was found once. The chain carries TRBV20-1 and TRBJ1-2, with no clear D. CDR3 length: 13 amino acids. The germline gives CDR1 DFQATT, CDR2 SNEGSKA (reference sequence). The CDR3 DNA sequence: TGCAGCGTTGAACTTGGAACCGTCTATGGCTACACCTTC. This sequence encodes CSVELGTVYGYTF.

This clonotype has at least ten counts. J is TRBJ1-1 and V is TRBV3-1, with TRBD1 matching 10 bases. J was trimmed by 1 base and V by 4 bases; bases with no gene match: 12. CDR1 is LGHDT and CDR2 is YNNKEL in the germline V gene (reference sequence). The CDR3 consists of 18 residues. The CDR3 coding sequence is TGTGCCAGCAGCCCGTTGACAGGGGGCCCTTATGGGAACACTGAAGCTTTCTTT. Translating it yields CASSPLTGGPYGNTEAFF. Full variable domain (missing parts from reference TRBV3-1 and TRBJ1-1): DTAVSQTPKYLVTQMGNDKSIKCEQNLGHDTMYWYKQDSKKFLKIMFSYNNKELIINETVPNRFSPKSPDKAHLNLHINSLELGDSAVYFCASSPLTGGPYGNTEAFFGQGTRLTVV.

CDR3 sequence: CSVGKTAPTDTQYF. In nucleotides, the CDR3 is TGCAGCGTTGGGAAAACGGCCCCCACAGATACGCAGTATTTT. The chain recombines TRBV29-1 with TRBJ2-3; D gene unclear. The CDR3 is 14 residues long. Germline CDR1 is SQVTM and CDR2 is ANQGSEA. V gave up 4 bases and J gave up 2 bases, with 13 bases separating them.

The chain is built from TRBV9 and TRBJ2-5, with 7 bases lining up with TRBD1. Trimming removed 4 bases from V and 0 bases from J; junction bases left unmatched: 3. The CDR3 is 14 residues long. Germline V CDR1 and CDR2: SGDLS, YYNGEE. The CDR3: CASSQGQYQETQYF. CDR3 DNA: TGTGCCAGCAGCCAGGGACAGTACCAAGAGACCCAGTACTTC.